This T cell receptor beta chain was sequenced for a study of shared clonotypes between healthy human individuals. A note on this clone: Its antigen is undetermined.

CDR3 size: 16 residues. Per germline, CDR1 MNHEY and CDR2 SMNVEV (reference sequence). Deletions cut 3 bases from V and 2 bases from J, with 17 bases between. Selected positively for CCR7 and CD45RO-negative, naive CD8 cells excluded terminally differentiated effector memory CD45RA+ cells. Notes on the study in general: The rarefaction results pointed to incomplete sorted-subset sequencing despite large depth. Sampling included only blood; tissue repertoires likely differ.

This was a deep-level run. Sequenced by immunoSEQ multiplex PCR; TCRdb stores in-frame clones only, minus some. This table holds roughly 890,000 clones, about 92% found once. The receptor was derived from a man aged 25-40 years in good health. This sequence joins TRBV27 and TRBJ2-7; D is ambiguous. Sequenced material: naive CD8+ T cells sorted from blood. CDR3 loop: CASSLLGPRPPYEQYF. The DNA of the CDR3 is TGTGCCAGCAGTTTGCTCGGCCCCCGACCTCCCTACGAGCAGTACTTC.